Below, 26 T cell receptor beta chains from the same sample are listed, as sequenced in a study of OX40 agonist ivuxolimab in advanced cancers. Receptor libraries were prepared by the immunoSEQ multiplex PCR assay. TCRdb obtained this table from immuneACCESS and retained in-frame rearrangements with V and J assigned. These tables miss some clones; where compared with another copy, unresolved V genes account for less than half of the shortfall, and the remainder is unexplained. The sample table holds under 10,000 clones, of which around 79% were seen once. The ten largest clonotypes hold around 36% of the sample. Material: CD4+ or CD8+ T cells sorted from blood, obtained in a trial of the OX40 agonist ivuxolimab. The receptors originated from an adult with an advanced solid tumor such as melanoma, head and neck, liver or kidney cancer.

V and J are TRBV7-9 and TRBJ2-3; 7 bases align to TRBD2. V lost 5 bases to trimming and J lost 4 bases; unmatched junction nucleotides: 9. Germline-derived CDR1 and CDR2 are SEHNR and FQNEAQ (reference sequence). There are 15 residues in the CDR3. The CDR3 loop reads CASSPQTSQADTQYF. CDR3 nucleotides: TGTGCCAGCAGCCCGCAGACTAGCCAAGCAGATACGCAGTATTTT.

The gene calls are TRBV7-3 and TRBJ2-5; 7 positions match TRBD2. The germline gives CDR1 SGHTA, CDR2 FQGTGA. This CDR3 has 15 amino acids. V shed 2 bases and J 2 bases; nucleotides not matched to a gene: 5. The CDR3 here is CASSLGAGEQETQYF. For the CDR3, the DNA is TGTGCCAGCAGCTTAGGCGCGGGGGAACAAGAGACCCAGTACTTC.

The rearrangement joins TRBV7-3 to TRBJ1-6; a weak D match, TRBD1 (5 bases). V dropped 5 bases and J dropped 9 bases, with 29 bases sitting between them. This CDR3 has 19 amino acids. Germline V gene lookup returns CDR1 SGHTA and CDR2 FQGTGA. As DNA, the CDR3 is TGTGCCAGCAGCCGGTCTGTGGGCAGGGAAGTTTTTGTGGGTTCACCCCTCCACTTT. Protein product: CASSRSVGREVFVGSPLHF.

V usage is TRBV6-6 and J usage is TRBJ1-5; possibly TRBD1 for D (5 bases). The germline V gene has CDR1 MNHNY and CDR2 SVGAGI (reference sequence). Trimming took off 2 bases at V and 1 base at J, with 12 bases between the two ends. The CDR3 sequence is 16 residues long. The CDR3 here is CASSYADSRSNQPQHF. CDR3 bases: TGTGCCAGCAGTTACGCTGACAGTCGAAGCAATCAGCCCCAGCATTTT.

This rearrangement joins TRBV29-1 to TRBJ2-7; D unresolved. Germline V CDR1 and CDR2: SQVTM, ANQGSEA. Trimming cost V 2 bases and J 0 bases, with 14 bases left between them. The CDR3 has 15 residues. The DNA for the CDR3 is TGCAGCGTTGAATTAGGTTCGCGGTTCTCCTACGAGCAGTACTTC. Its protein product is CSVELGSRFSYEQYF.

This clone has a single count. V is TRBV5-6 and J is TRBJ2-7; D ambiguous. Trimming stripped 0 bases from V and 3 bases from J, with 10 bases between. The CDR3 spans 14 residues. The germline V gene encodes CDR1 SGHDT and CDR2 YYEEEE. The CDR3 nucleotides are TGTGCCAGCAGCTTGGCGATTCTGGACTACGAGCAGTACTTC. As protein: CASSLAILDYEQYF.

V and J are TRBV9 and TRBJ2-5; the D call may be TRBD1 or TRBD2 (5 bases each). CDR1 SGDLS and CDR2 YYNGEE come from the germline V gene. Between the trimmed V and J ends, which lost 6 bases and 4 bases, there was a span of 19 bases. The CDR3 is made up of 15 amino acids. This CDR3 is CASTFTGTNGETQYF. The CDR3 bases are TGTGCCAGCACCTTCACGGGGACCAATGGAGAGACCCAGTACTTC.

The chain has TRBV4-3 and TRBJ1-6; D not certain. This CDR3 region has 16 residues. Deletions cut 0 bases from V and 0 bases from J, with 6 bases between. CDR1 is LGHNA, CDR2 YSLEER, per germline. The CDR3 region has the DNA TGCGCCAGCAGCCAAGATCCCTCCTCCTATAATTCACCCCTCCACTTT. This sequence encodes CASSQDPSSYNSPLHF.

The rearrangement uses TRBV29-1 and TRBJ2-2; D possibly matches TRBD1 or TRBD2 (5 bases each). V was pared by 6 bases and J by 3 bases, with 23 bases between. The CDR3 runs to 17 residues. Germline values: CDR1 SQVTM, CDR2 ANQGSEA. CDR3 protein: CSVAGTLRSGDTGELFF. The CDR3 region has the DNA TGCAGCGTCGCCGGGACCTTACGAAGCGGCGACACCGGGGAGCTGTTTTTT.

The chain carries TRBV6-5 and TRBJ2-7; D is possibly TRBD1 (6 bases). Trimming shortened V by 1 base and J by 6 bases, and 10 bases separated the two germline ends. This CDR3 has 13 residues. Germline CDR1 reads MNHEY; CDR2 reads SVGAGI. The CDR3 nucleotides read TGTGCCAGCAGTTACTATAGCAGGGGCGAGCAGTACTTC. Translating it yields CASSYYSRGEQYF.

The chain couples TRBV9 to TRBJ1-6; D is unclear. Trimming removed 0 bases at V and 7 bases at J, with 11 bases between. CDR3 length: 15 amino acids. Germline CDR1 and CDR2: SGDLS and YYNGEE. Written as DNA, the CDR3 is TGTGCCAGCAGCGTAGTTGGGGATACGAATTCACCCCTCCACTTT. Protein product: CASSVVGDTNSPLHF.

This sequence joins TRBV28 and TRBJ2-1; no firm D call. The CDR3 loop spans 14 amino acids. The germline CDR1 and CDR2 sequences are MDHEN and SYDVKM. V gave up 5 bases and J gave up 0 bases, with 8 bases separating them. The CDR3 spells CASSTGRSYNEQFF. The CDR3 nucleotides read TGTGCCAGCAGTACGGGCCGCTCCTACAATGAGCAGTTCTTC.

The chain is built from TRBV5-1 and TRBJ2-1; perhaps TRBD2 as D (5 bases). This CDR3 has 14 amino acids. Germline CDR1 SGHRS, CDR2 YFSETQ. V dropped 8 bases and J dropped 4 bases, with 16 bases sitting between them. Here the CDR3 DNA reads TGCGCCAGTAGCGACGCCGGTACATACAATGAGCAGTTCTTC. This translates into CASSDAGTYNEQFF.

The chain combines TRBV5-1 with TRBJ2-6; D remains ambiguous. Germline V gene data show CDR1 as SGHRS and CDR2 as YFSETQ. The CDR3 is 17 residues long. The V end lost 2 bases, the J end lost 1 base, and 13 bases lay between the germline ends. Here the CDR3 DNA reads TGCGCCAGCAGCTTTGGTTATCCGAATTCTGGGGCCAACGTCCTGACTTTC. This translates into CASSFGYPNSGANVLTF.

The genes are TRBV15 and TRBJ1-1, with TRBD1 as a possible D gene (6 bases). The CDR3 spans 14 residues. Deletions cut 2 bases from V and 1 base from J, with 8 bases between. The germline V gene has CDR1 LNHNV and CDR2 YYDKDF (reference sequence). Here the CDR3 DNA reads TGTGCCACCAGCAGAAGACAGGCGAACACTGAAGCTTTCTTT. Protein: CATSRRQANTEAFF.

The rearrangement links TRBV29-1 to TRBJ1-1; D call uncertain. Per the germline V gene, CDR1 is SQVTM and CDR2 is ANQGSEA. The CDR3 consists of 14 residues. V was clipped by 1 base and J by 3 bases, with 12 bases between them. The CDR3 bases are TGCAGCGTTGAAGTAGACGGCGAGTACACTGAAGCTTTCTTT. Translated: CSVEVDGEYTEAFF.

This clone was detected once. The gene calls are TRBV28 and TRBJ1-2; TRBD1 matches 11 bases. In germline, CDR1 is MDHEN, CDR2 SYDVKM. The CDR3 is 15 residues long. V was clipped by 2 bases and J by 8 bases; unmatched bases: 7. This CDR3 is CASSLLRGQGEGYTF. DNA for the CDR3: TGTGCCAGCAGTTTACTAAGGGGACAGGGGGAAGGCTACACCTTC.

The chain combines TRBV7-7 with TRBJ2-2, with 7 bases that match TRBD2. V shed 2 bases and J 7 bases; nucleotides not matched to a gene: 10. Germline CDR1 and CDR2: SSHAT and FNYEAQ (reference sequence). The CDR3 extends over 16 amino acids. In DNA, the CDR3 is TGTGCCAGCAGCTTACTCGCGGGAGAGGTGATCGGGGAGCTGTTTTTT. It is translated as CASSLLAGEVIGELFF.

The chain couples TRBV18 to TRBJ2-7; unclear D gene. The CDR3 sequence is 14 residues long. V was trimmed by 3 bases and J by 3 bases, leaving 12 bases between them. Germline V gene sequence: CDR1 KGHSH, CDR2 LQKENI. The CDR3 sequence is CASSPTRADYEQYF. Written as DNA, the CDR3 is TGTGCCAGCTCACCCACTCGGGCAGACTACGAGCAGTACTTC.

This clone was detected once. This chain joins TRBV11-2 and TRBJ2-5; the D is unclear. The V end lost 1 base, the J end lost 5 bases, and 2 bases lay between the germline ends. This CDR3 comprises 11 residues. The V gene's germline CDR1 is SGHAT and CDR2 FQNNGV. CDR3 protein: CASSLGETQYF. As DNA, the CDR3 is TGTGCCAGCAGCTTAGGGGAGACCCAGTACTTC.

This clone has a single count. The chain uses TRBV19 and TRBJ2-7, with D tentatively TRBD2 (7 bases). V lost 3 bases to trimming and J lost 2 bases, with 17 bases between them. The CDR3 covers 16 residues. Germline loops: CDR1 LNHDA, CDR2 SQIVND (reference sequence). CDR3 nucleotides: TGTGCCAGTAGTATTTTTGGGGGGGCTGGAACCTACGAGCAGTACTTC. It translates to CASSIFGGAGTYEQYF. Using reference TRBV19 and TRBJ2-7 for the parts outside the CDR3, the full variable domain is DGGITQSPKYLFRKEGQNVTLSCEQNLNHDAMYWYRQDPGQGLRLIYYSQIVNDFQKGDIAEGYSVSREKKESFPLTVTSAQKNPTAFYLCASSIFGGAGTYEQYFGPGTRLTVT.

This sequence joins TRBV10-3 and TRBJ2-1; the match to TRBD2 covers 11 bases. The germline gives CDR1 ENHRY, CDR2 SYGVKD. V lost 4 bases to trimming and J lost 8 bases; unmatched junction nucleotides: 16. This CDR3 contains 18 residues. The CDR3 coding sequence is TGTGCCATCAGTGCGGGTCTGGGTAGCGGGGGGGCCATGGATGAGCAGTTCTTC. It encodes CAISAGLGSGGAMDEQFF.

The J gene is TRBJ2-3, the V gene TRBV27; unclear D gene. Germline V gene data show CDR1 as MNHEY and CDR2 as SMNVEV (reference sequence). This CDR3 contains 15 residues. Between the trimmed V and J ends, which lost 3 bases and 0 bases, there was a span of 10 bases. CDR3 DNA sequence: TGTGCCAGCAGTTTGTCCAGGTATAGCACAGATACGCAGTATTTT. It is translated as CASSLSRYSTDTQYF.

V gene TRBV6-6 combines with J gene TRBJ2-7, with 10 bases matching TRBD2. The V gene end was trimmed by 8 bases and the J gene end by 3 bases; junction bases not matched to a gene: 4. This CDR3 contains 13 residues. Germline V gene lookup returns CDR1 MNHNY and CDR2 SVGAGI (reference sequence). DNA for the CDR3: TGTGCCAGCGGGGGACTAGCGAACTACGAGCAGTACTTC. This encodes CASGGLANYEQYF.

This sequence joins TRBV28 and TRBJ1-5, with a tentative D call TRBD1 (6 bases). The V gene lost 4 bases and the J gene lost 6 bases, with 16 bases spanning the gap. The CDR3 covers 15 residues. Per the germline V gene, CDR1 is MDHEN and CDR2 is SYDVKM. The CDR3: CASSSPRGGSQPQHF. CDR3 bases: TGTGCCAGCAGTTCGCCTCGGGGGGGCTCTCAGCCCCAGCATTTT.

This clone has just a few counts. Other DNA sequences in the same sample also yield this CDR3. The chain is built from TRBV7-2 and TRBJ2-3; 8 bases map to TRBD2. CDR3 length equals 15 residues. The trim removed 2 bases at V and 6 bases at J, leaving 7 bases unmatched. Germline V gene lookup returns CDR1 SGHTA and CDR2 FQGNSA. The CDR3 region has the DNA TGTGCCAGCAGCTTACGGGGGGGGGCGGGCGATACGCAGTATTTT. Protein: CASSLRGGAGDTQYF.